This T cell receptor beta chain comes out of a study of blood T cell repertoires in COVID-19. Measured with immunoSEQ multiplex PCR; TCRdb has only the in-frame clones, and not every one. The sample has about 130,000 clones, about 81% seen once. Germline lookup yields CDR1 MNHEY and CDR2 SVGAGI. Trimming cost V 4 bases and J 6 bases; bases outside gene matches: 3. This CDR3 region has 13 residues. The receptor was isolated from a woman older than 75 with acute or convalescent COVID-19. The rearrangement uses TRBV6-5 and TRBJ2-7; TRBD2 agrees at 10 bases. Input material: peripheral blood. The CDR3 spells CASSSGLATEQYF. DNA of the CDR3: TGTGCCAGCAGTTCGGGACTAGCGACCGAGCAGTACTTC.